Presented here are 5 T cell receptor beta chains from one specimen sequenced in a study of blood T cells in healthy people across ages. The second PCR ran roughly 7 to 12 cycles with a sample-barcoded 5' primer and J-beta primers. MiXCR, applied by TCRdb to the 5' RACE reads, yields one record per CDR3 protein. The sample lists some 670,000 distinct CDR3 sequences, over 40% occurring once. The sample taken for sequencing was blood. All receptors come from an elderly woman in good health.

The rearrangement links TRBV12-3 or TRBV12-4 to TRBJ2-7; D might be TRBD2 (5 bases). V lost 4 bases, J lost 6 bases, and 10 bases lay in between. The CDR3 covers 12 residues. Here the CDR3 DNA reads TGTGCCAGCAGTTCTACTAGTTCCGAGCAGTACTTC. It encodes CASSSTSSEQYF.

This clonotype was counted at least ten times. The chain has TRBV3-1 and TRBJ2-1; D ambiguous. The germline V gene encodes CDR1 LGHDT and CDR2 YNNKEL (reference sequence). The germline V and J ends were trimmed by 1 base and 5 bases, with 3 bases remaining between them. The CDR3 consists of 12 residues. CDR3 sequence: CASSQADNEQFF. As DNA, the CDR3 is TGTGCCAGCAGCCAAGCCGACAATGAGCAGTTCTTC.

The V call is TRBV2, the J call TRBJ2-3; 7 bases are a match to TRBD2. V trimming: 5 bases; J trimming: 3 bases; junction bases outside the gene matches: 8. Germline V gives CDR1 SNHLY, CDR2 FYNNEI. The CDR3 totals 15 residues. The CDR3 sequence is CASSRRDYTTDTQYF. CDR3 DNA sequence: TGTGCCAGCAGTCGCCGGGACTATACTACAGATACGCAGTATTTT. Drawing the rest from reference TRBV2 and TRBJ2-3, the complete variable domain is EPEVTQTPSHQVTQMGQEVILRCVPISNHLYFYWYRQILGQKVEFLVSFYNNEISEKSEIFDDQFSVERPDGSNFTLKIRSTKLEDSAMYFCASSRRDYTTDTQYFGPGTRLTVL.

This clonotype turned up a few times. The genes are TRBV18 and TRBJ1-2, with D possibly being TRBD1 (5 bases). The V gene's germline CDR1 is KGHSH and CDR2 LQKENI. This CDR3 region has 16 residues. V was cut by 3 bases and J by 3 bases, with 17 bases left in between. CDR3 residues: CASSPSISGFDYGYTF. The CDR3 nucleotides read TGTGCCAGCTCACCCTCGATATCAGGGTTTGACTATGGCTACACCTTC.

With regard to this clonotype: One junction end disagrees with the germline gene, perhaps due to a read error. The chain links TRBV14 to TRBJ1-4; D gene ambiguous. Germline V gene lookup returns CDR1 SGHDN and CDR2 FVKESK. The CDR3 is 11 residues long. This chain's CDR3 is CAGSQGEKLFF. In DNA, the CDR3 is TGTGCCGGCAGCCAAGGTGAAAAACTGTTTTTT.